This entry describes one TCR beta chain. This sample is part of a study of response to subunit inactivated influenza vaccine. MiXCR, run by TCRdb on the RT-PCR reads, gives a single entry per CDR3 protein. The data show some 570,000 distinct CDR3 sequences, around 11% seen once. This sample was shared with a second study, whose subject was T cells expressing NK-cell markers. That study reports: TCR beta cDNA was made by 5'RACE template switching with UMIs. Sorting was limited to alpha-beta TCR-expressing T cells with an anti-gamma-delta TCR antibody in several experiments. The share of CD8+ T cells held by dominant NKG2C+ clonotypes was about 1.0-7.5% in several donors. In a handful of donors, dominant clonotypes made up about 25-65% of CD3+CD56-NKG2C+ cells. Unclear, still, was the HCMV specificity of the expanded NKG2C+ T cell clones.

This TCR came from a man aged 45 to 65 who received an inactivated influenza vaccine. The specimen was PBMCs from blood, collected on the day of vaccination.

The CDR3 sequence: CASSLYGGADQPQHF. In DNA form, the CDR3 reads TGTGCCAGCAGCTTATACGGGGGCGCGGATCAGCCCCAGCATTTT. V gene TRBV7-9 combines with J gene TRBJ1-5, with a possible D match to TRBD1 (6 bases). The CDR3 has 15 residues. V lost 2 bases and J lost 5, with 13 bases in between. The germline CDR1 and CDR2 sequences are SEHNR and FQNEAQ (reference sequence).